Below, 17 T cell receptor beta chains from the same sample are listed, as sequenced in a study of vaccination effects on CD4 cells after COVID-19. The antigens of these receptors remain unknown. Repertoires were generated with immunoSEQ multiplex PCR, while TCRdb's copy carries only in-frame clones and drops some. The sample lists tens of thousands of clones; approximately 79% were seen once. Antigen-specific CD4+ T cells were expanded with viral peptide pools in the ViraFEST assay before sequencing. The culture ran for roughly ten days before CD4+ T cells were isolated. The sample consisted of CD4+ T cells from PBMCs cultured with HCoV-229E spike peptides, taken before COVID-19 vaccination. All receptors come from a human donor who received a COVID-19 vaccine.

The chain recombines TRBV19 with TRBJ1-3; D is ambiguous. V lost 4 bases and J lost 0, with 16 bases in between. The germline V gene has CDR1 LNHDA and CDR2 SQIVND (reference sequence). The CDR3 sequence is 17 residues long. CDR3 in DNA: TGTGCCAGTAGTACCGACACCAACGCGTACTCTGGAAACACCATATATTTT. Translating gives CASSTDTNAYSGNTIYF.

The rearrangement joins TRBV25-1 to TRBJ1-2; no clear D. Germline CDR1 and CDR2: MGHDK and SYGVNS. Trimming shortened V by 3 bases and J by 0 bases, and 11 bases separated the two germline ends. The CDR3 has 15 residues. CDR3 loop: CASSDPPRTNYGYTF. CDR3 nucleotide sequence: TGTGCCAGCAGTGACCCCCCGAGAACTAACTATGGCTACACCTTC.

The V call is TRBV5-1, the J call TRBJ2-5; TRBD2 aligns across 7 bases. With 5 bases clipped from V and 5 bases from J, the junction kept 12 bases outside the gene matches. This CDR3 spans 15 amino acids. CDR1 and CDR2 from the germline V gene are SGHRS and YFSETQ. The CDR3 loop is CASSYSGALVETQYF. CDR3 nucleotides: TGCGCCAGCAGTTACAGCGGGGCACTTGTGGAGACCCAGTACTTC.

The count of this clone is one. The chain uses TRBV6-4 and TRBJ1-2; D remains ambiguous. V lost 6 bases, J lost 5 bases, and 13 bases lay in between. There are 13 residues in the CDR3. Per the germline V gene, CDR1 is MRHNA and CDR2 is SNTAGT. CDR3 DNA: TGTGCCAGCAGCAGTGGCATAGGGTATGGCTACACCTTC. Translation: CASSSGIGYGYTF.

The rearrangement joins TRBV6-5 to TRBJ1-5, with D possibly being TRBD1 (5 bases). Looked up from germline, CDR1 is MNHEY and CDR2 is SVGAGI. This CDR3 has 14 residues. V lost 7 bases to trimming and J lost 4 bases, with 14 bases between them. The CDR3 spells CASTGPGQNQPQHF. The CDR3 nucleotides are TGTGCCAGCACAGGCCCAGGGCAAAATCAGCCCCAGCATTTT.

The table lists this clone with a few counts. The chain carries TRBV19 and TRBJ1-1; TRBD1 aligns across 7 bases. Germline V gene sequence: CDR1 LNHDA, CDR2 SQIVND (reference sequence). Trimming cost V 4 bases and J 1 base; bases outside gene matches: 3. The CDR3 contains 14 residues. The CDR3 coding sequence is TGTGCCAGTAGTACGGGACAGCCGAACACTGAAGCTTTCTTT. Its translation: CASSTGQPNTEAFF.

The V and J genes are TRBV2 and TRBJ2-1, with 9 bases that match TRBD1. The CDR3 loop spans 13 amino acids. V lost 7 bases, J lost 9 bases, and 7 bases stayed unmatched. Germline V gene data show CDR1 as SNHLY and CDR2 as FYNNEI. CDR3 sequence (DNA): TGTGCCAGCACCGGACAGGGGTTCGGTGAGCAGTTCTTC. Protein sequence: CASTGQGFGEQFF.

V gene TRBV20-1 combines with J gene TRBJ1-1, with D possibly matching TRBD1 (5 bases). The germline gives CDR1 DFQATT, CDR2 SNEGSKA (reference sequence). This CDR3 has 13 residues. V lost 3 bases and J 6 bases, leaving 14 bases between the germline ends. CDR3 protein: CSASQGWRAEAFF. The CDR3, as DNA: TGCAGTGCTAGTCAGGGATGGAGGGCTGAAGCTTTCTTT.

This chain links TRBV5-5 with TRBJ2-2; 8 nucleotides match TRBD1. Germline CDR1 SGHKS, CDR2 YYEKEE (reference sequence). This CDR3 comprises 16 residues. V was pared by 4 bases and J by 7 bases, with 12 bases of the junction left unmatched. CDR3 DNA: TGTGCCAGCAGCCTGGGGCTTGCAGGGGGCCACGGGGAGCTGTTTTTT. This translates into CASSLGLAGGHGELFF.

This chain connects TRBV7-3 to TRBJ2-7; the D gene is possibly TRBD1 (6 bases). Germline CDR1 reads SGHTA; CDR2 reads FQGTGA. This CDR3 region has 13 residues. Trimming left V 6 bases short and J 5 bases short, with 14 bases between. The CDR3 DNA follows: TGTGCCAGCAGAGAGAGCCACAGGGACGAGCAGTACGTC. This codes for CASRESHRDEQYV.

Here the CDR3 reads CASSPQLAGGPDTQYF. CDR3 bases: TGTGCCAGCTCACCCCAGCTAGCGGGGGGGCCTGATACGCAGTATTTT. The chain combines TRBV18 with TRBJ2-3; 12 nucleotides agree with TRBD2. J gave up 6 bases and V 3 bases, and 7 bases lay outside the gene matches. The CDR3 spans 16 residues. CDR1 KGHSH and CDR2 LQKENI come from the germline V gene.

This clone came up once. Written as DNA, the CDR3 is TGTGCCACCAGCAGAGGGCCCTACCAGGACACCGGGGAGCTGTTTTTT. It encodes CATSRGPYQDTGELFF. The rearrangement links TRBV15 to TRBJ2-2; no clear D. Germline V gives CDR1 LNHNV, CDR2 YYDKDF (reference sequence). The V end lost 1 base, the J end lost 3 bases, and 12 bases lay between the germline ends. The CDR3 covers 16 residues.

The CDR3 here is CASSIGGVGARSYNEQFF. The CDR3 nucleotides read TGTGCCAGTAGTATAGGGGGGGTCGGGGCCCGCTCCTACAATGAGCAGTTCTTC. The chain couples TRBV19 to TRBJ2-1; D is perhaps TRBD2 (6 bases). The V end lost 1 base, the J end lost 0 bases, and 16 bases lay between the germline ends. The CDR3 runs 18 residues. Germline lookup yields CDR1 LNHDA and CDR2 SQIVND (reference sequence).

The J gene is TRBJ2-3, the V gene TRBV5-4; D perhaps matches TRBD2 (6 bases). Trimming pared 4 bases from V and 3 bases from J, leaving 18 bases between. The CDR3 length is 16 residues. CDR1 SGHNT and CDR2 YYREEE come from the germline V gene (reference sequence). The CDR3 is CASSRGGGVSTDTQYF. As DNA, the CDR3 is TGTGCCAGCAGCCGTGGAGGCGGGGTTAGTACAGATACGCAGTATTTT.

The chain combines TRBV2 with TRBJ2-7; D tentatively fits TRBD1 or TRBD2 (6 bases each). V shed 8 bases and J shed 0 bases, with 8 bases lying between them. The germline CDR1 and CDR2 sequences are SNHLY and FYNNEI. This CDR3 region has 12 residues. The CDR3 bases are TGTGCCAGCGGGGGGCTCTCCTACGAGCAGTACGTC. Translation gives CASGGLSYEQYV.

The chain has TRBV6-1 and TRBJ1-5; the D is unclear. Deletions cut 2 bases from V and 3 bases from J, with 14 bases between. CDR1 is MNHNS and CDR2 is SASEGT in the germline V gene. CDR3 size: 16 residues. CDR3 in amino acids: CASSESAQPSNQPQHF. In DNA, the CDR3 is TGTGCCAGCAGTGAATCGGCACAGCCATCCAATCAGCCCCAGCATTTT.

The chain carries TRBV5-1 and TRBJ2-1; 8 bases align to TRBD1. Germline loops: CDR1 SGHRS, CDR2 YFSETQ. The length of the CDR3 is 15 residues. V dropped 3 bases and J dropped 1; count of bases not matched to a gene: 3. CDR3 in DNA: TGCGCCAGCAGCTACCGGACAGGGTCCTACAATGAGCAGTTCTTC. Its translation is CASSYRTGSYNEQFF.